This T cell receptor beta chain originates from a study of shared clonotypes between healthy human individuals. The germline CDR1 and CDR2 sequences are SNHLY and FYNNEI. The length of the CDR3 is 12 residues. The germline V and J ends were trimmed by 7 bases and 1 base, with 5 bases remaining between them. The count of this clone is one. This table comes from immunoSEQ multiplex PCR, and its TCRdb copy is limited to in-frame clones, with some not included. The sample carries over 95,000 clones, 68% recorded once. The sequenced sample was memory CD8+ T cells sorted from blood. The subset denotes: CD45RO+ cells pooled with CCR7-negative TemRA cells. The chain is built from TRBV2 and TRBJ1-5; D uncertain. The TCR was taken from a woman in her 30s in good health. CDR3 DNA sequence: TGTGCCAGCACGGGGAGCAATCAGCCCCAGCATTTT. Translation: CASTGSNQPQHF.